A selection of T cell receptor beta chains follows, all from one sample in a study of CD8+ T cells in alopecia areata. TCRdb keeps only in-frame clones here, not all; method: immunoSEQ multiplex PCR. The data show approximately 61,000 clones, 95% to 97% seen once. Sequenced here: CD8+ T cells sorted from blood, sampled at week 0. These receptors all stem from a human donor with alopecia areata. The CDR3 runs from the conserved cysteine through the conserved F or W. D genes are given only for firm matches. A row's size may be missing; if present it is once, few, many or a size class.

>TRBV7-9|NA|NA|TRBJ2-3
TGTGCCAGCAGCCCAGACAGGACCTCTAGCACAGATACGCAGTATTTT
CASSPDRTSSTDTQYF
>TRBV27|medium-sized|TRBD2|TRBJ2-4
TGTGCCAGCAGGCAGCTCGGGGGGGCCAAAAACATTCAGTACTTC
CASRQLGGAKNIQYF
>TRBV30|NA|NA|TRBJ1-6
TGTGCCTGGTGCGAGGGGTCTGGGATTTCACCCCTCCACTTT
CAWCEGSGISPLHF
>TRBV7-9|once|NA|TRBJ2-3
TGTGCCAGCAGCCGGAAAACCGGGACTGCGCAGTATTTT
CASSRKTGTAQYF
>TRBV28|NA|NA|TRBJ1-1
TGTGCCAGCAGTTCGACGGATTTCATGAACACTGAAGCTTTCTTT
CASSSTDFMNTEAFF
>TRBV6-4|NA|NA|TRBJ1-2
TGTGCCAGCAGTGACCCGCGGGTGGGGAGACCTAACTATGGCTACACCTTC
CASSDPRVGRPNYGYTF
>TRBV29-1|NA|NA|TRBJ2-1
TGCAGCGTTGCAGAGGAGGCCTCCGAAACCCACAATGAGCAGTTCTTC
CSVAEEASETHNEQFF
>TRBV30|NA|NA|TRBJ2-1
TGTGCCTGGACTGGGGCCAATGAGCAGTTCTTC
CAWTGANEQFF
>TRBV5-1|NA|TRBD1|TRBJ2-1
TGCGCCAGCAGCTTGGGGCAGGGGGAAGGTGAGCAGTTCTTC
CASSLGQGEGEQFF
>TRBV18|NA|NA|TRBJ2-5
TGTGCCAGCTCACCAGGGACCAAAGGAACCGAGACCCAGTACTTC
CASSPGTKGTETQYF
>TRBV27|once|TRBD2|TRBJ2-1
TGTGCCAGCAGTTTAATGGCGGGGGGTATCAATGAGCAGTTCTTC
CASSLMAGGINEQFF
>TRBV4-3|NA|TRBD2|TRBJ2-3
TGCGCCAGCAGCCAAGAAGCGGCTAGCGGGGGAAAAGATACGCAGTATTTT
CASSQEAASGGKDTQYF
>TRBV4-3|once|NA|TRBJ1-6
TGCGCCAGCAGCCGCGGGACGGGGTATAATTCACCCCTCCACTTT
CASSRGTGYNSPLHF
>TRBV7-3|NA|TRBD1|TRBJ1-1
TGTGCCAGCCGGCAGGGGGCCTTGAACACTGAAGCTTTCTTT
CASRQGALNTEAFF
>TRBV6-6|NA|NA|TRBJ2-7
TGTGCCAGCAGCTACGCACTCGTCTACGAGCAGTACTTC
CASSYALVYEQYF
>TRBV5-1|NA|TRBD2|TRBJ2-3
TGCGCCAGCAGCTTGGACGCAAGCGGGGGCACAGATACGCAGTATTTT
CASSLDASGGTDTQYF
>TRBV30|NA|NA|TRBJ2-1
TGTGCCGGAATCAGGAGCTCCTACAATGAGCAGTTCTTC
CAGIRSSYNEQFF
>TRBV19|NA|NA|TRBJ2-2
TGTGCCAGTAGTATCAGCGGTACGGGCACCGGGGAGCTGTTTTTT
CASSISGTGTGELFF
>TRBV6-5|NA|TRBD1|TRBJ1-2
TGTGCCAGCAGTTACGGACAGGGGGGTGGCTACACCTTC
CASSYGQGGGYTF
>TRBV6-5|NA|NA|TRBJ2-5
TGTGCCAGCCGGGGGTCGGTAGGCGATAAGACCCAGTACTTC
CASRGSVGDKTQYF
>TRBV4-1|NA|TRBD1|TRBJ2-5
TGCGCCAGCAGCCAAGCGACAGGGGGCGATGAGACCCAGTACTTC
CASSQATGGDETQYF
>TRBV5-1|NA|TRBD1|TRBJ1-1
TGCGCCAGCAGCTTGGTTCGGACAGGGGGTACTGAAGCTTTCTTT
CASSLVRTGGTEAFF
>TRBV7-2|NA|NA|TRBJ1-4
TGTGCCAGCAGCTCGTTAGATGAAAAACTGTTTTTT
CASSSLDEKLFF
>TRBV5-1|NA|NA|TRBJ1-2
TGCGCCAGCAGCTTAGGGACGGCGGAACACACCTTC
CASSLGTAEHTF
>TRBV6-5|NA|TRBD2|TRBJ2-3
TGTGCCAGCAGTACAGGGACTAGAACAGATACGCAGTATTTT
CASSTGTRTDTQYF
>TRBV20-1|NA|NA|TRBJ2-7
TGCAGTGCCCGGGACGGCTACGAGCAGTACTTC
CSARDGYEQYF
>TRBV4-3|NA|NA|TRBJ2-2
TGCGCCAGCAGCCGGGAACTCCCTGGGGTCCCCGGGGAGCTGTTTTTT
CASSRELPGVPGELFF
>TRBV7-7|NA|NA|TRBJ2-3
TGTGCTAGCAGCAAAACTAGAGATAGCACAGATACGCAGTATTTT
CASSKTRDSTDTQYF
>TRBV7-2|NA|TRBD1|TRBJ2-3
TGTGCCAGCGGTGCCGGGACAGGGATCACAGATACGCAGTATTTT
CASGAGTGITDTQYF
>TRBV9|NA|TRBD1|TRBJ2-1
TGTGCCAGCAGCGTAGAGGGGACAGGCAATGAGCAGTTCTTC
CASSVEGTGNEQFF
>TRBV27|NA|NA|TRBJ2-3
TGTGCCAGCCGGCAACAGGGTGGGGCCACAGATACGCAGTATTTT
CASRQQGGATDTQYF
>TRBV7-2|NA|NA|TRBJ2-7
TGTGCCAGCAGCCCTCGACTTTCTTACGAGCAGTACTTC
CASSPRLSYEQYF
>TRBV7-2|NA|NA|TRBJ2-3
TGTGCCAGCAGCTTAGCGGTAAACACCGACACAGATACGCAGTATTTT
CASSLAVNTDTDTQYF
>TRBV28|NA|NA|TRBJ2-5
TGTGCCAGCAGTTTAGACTTGGGGCAAGAGACCCAGTACTTC
CASSLDLGQETQYF